The clone carrying this T cell receptor beta chain came up many times. Template-switching 5'RACE yielded the TCR cDNA; a universal primer site and UMIs were added in the process. TCRdb independently ran MiXCR on the 5' RACE reads; one entry per CDR3 protein. The repertoire holds more than 9,500 distinct CDR3 sequences, with roughly 6% as singletons. CDR3 size: 17 residues. Germline values: CDR1 DFQATT, CDR2 SNEGSKA (reference sequence). Trimming shortened V by 6 bases and J by 0 bases, and 18 bases separated the two germline ends. These data originate in a study of T cells after yellow fever vaccination. Whole-study context: SMART-Seq v4 Ultra Low Input handled preparation of low-cell-number fractions. Study conclusions and caveats: In FACS-sorted repertoires, abundant clonotypes from the bulk population could appear as contaminants.

The material sequenced was PBMCs, either bulk or a sorted T-cell subset (CD4+, CD8+, memory, or dextramer-sorted; not recorded which), taken on the day of the yellow fever booster vaccination. The sequence derives from a man in his thirties or forties who received the YFV17D yellow fever vaccine. The chain links TRBV20-1 to TRBJ2-6; D possibly uses TRBD1 or TRBD2 (5 bases each). CDR3 region: CSATTGRRSSGANVLTF. The DNA for the CDR3 is TGCAGTGCAACGACGGGACGGCGAAGCTCTGGGGCCAACGTCCTGACTTTC.